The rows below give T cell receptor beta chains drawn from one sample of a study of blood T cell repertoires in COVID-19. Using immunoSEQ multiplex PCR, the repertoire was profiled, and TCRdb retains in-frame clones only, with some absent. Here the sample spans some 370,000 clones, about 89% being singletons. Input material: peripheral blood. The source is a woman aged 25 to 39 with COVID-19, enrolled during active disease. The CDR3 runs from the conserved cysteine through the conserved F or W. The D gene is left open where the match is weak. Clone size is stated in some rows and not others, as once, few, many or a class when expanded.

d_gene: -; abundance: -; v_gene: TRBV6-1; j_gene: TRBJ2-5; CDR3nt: TGTGCCAGCAGTGAGTACCAGGGGGAGACCCAGTACTTC; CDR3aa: CASSEYQGETQYF
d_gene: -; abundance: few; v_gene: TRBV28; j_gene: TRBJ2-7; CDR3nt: TGTGCCAGCAGTCTGTCACAGAGCTCCTACGAGCAGTACTTC; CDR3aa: CASSLSQSSYEQYF
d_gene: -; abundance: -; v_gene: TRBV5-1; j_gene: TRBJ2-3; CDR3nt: TGCGCCAGCAGGGCTGGTCCCCGCACAGATACGCAGTATTTT; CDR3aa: CASRAGPRTDTQYF
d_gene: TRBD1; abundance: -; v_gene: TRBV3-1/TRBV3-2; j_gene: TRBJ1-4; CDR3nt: TGTGCCAGCAGCCAAACAGGGGGCACGAGTGAAAAACTGTTTTTT; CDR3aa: CASSQTGGTSEKLFF
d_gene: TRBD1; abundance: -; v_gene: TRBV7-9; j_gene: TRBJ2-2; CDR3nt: TGTGCCAGCAGTTCTCTGGGACAGGGGACCACCGGGGAGCTGTTTTTT; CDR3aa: CASSSLGQGTTGELFF
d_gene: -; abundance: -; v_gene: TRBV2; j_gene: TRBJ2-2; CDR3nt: TGTGCCAGCAGGGGTTGGAGGATACCGAACACCGGGGAGCTGTTTTTT; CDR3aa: CASRGWRIPNTGELFF
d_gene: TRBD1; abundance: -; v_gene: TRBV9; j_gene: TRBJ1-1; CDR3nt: TGTGCCAGCAGCGTAGGAATAGGGGGCGGCACTGAAGCTTTCTTT; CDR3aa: CASSVGIGGGTEAFF
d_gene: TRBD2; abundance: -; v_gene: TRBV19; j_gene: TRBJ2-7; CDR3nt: TGTGCCAGTAGTATGGCTAGCGGGAGATCCTACGAGCAGTACTTC; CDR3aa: CASSMASGRSYEQYF
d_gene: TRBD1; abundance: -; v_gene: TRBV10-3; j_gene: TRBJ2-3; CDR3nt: TGTGCCATCAAAACGTCACAGGGGGTGGAGGATACGCAGTATTTT; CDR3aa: CAIKTSQGVEDTQYF
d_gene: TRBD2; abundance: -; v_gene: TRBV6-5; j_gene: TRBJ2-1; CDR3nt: TGTGCCAGCTCCGGGACTAGCGGGAGGGGTGAGCAGTTCTTC; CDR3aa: CASSGTSGRGEQFF
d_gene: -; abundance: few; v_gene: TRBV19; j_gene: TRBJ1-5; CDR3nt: TGTGCCAGTAGGCCGGGACAATTTTTTCAGCCCCAGCATTTT; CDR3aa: CASRPGQFFQPQHF
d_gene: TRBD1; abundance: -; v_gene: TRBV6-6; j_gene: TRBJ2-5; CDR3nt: TGTGCCAGCAGTGCCCCGGGACAGCAACAAGAGACCCAGTACTTC; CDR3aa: CASSAPGQQQETQYF
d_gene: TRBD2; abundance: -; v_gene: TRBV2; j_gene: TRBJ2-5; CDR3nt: TGTGCCAGCAGTGGACTAGCGAACCAAGAGACCCAGTACTTC; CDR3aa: CASSGLANQETQYF
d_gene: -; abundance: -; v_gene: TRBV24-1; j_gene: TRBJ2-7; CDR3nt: TGTGCCACCAGTGAGGACGGGAACTCCTACGAGCAGTACTTC; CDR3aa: CATSEDGNSYEQYF
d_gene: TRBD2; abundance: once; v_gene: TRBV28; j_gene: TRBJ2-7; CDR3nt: TGTGCCAGCAGTTTATGGGAGAGCGGGAGACCGGTAGGAAACTACGAGCAGTACTTC; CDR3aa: CASSLWESGRPVGNYEQYF
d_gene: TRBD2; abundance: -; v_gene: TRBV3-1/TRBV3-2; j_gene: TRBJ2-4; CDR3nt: TGTGCCAGCAGCACCGTAGGGACTAGCGGGAGCAACATTCAGTACTTC; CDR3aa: CASSTVGTSGSNIQYF
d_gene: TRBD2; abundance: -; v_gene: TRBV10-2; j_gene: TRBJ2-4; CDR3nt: TGCGCCAGCAGTGAGTTTAGCGGGGGGAAAAACATTCAGTACTTC; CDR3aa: CASSEFSGGKNIQYF
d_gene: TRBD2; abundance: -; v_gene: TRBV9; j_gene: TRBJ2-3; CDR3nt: TGTGCCAGCAGCGGCGGGAGTAAAATAGATACGCAGTATTTT; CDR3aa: CASSGGSKIDTQYF
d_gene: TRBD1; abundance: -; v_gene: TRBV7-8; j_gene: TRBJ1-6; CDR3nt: TGTGCCAGCAGCCCTAGACAGGGGACACCCCTCCACTTT; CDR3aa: CASSPRQGTPLHF
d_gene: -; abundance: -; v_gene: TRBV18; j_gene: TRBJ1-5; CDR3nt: TGTGCCAGCTCAGACGAAATGGGGGAGGGATGCAATCAGCCCCAGCATTTT; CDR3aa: CASSDEMGEGCNQPQHF
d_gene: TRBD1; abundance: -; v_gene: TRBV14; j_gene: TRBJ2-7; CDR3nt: TGTGCCAGCAGCCGGGACAGGGGCGACTACGAGCAGTACTTC; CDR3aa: CASSRDRGDYEQYF
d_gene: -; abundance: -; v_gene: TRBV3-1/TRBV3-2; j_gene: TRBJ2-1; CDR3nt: TGTGCCAGCAGCCTTACTACCAATGAGCAGTTCTTC; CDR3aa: CASSLTTNEQFF
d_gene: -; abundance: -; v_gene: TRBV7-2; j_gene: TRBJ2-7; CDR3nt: TGTGCCAGCAGCTTAGCAGGAGACGAGCAGTACTTC; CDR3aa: CASSLAGDEQYF
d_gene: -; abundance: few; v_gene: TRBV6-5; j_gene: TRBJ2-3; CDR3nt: TGTGCCAGCGGACAGATACGATTTCACACAGATACGCAGTATTTT; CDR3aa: CASGQIRFHTDTQYF
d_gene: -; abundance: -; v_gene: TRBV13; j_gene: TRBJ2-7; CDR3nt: TGTGCCAGCAGCCCAGAGGGGGGGAGTAGAGGCGAGCAGTACTTC; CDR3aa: CASSPEGGSRGEQYF
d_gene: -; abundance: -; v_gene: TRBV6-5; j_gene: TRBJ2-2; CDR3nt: TGTGCCAGCAGTTACTTACAGGGGAACACCGGGGAGCTGTTTTTT; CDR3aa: CASSYLQGNTGELFF
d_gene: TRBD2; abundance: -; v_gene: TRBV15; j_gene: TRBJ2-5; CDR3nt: TGTGCCACCAGCAGGCCACCGGGACTAGGGGGTGAAGAGACCCAGTACTTC; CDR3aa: CATSRPPGLGGEETQYF
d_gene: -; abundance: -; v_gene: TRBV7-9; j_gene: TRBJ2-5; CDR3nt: TGTGCCAGCAGCGTGGGACTCTCCCCCGGGGCCCAGTACTTC; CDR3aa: CASSVGLSPGAQYF
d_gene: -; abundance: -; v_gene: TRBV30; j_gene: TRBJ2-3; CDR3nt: TGTGCCTGGAGGGGGCGGACAGATACGCAGTATTTT; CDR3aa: CAWRGRTDTQYF
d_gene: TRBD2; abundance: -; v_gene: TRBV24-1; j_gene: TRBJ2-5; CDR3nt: TGTGCCACCAGTGATTTTTCGGGGGGGGAGACCCAGTACTTC; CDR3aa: CATSDFSGGETQYF
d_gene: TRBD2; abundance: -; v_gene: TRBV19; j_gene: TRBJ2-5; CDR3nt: TGTGCCAGTAGTATGACTCTACCTGGACTAGCGGGACCTGAGACCCAGTACTTC; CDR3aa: CASSMTLPGLAGPETQYF
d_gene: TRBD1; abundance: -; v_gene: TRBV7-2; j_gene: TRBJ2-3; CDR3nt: TGTGCCAGCAGCTTACTCTCAGGGGGAGTTTCGGATTTT; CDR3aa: CASSLLSGGVSDF
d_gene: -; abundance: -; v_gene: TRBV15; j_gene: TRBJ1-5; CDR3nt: TGTGCCACCAGCAGAGATCGCGGAAAGCAGCCCCAGCATTTT; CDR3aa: CATSRDRGKQPQHF
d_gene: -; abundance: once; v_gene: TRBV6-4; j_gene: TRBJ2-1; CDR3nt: TGTGCCAGCAGTGACACGGACAGCTCCTACAATGAGCAGTTCTTC; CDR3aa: CASSDTDSSYNEQFF
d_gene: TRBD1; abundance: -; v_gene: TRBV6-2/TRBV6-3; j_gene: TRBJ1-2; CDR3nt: TGTGCCAGCAGTTTCGGGACAGCGAATGGCTACACCTTC; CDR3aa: CASSFGTANGYTF
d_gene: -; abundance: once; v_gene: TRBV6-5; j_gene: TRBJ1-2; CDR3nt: TGTGCCAGCAGTTACTCGAGTGGGGGCGCTAACTATGGCTACACCTTC; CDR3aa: CASSYSSGGANYGYTF
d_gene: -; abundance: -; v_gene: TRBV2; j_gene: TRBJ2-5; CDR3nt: TGTGCCAGCAGTGCGGTGCCGGGAAGCCAAGAGACCCAGTACTTC; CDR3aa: CASSAVPGSQETQYF
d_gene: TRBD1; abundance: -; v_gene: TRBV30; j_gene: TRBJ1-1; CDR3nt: TGTGCCTGCTCCCGGGACAGGGGTGAAGCTTTCTTT; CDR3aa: CACSRDRGEAFF
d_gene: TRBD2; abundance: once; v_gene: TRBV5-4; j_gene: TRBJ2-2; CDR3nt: TGTGCCAGCAGCTTGGACCGGGGTCACCTAGCGGGAGCTTACGGGGAGCTGTTTTTT; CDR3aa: CASSLDRGHLAGAYGELFF
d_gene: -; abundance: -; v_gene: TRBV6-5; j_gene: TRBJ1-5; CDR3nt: TGTGCCAGCAGCGACGGGTATAGCAATCAGCCCCAGCATTTT; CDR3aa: CASSDGYSNQPQHF
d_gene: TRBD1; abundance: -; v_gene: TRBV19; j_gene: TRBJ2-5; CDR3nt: TGTGCCAGTAGTAGACGACAGGGCTGGGAGACCCAGTACTTC; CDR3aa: CASSRRQGWETQYF
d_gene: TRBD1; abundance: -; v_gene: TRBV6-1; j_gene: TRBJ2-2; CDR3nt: TGTGCCAGCAGTGAACAGGGGGCTTGGGAGCTGTTTTTT; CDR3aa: CASSEQGAWELFF